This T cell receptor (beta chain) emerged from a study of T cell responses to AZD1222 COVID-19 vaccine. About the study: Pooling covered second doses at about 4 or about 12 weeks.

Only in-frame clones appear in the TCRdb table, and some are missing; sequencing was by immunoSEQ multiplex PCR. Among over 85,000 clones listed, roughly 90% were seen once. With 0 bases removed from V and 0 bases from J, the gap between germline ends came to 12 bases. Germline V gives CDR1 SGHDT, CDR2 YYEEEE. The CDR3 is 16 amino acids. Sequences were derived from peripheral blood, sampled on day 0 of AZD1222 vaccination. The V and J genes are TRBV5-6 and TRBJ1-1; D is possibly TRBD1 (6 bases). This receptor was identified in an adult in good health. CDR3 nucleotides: TGTGCCAGCAGCTTGGGGACAGAGCACATGAACACTGAAGCTTTCTTT. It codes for CASSLGTEHMNTEAFF.